The 12 T cell receptor beta chains below were found in one sample sequenced in a study of human T cells and chemical hapten exposure. Time point noted: healthy volunteer bleed at 6 weeks. Total RNA extraction was carried out from unfractionated whole blood. MiXCR was run by TCRdb on the RACE reads, yielding one entry per CDR3 protein. The repertoire holds 65,000 or so distinct CDR3 sequences, under 7.5% seen once, with roughly 3.4% in the top ten. Sequenced: whole blood. The origin of the receptors is a female donor in good health. Some clones in this sample may be carry-over from other donors' samples.

The chain has TRBV2 and TRBJ2-3; D possibly matches TRBD1 or TRBD2 (5 bases each). With 6 bases removed from V and 4 bases from J, the gap between germline ends came to 11 bases. The CDR3 spans 13 residues. The germline gives CDR1 SNHLY, CDR2 FYNNEI. The CDR3 nucleotides read TGTGCCAGCAGGGGGGACCAGTCAGATACGCAGTATTTT. It specifies CASRGDQSDTQYF.

In this sample, this clonotype turned up many times. V is TRBV27 and J is TRBJ1-6; weak D call: TRBD1 (5 bases). Germline CDR1 MNHEY, CDR2 SMNVEV (reference sequence). Trimming removed 9 bases from V and 4 bases from J, with 13 bases in between. CDR3 length: 14 residues. In DNA form, the CDR3 reads TGTGCCAGTCAAGGGACGTCTTATAATTCACCCCTCCACTTT. Amino acid sequence: CASQGTSYNSPLHF.

The chain has TRBV7-9 and TRBJ2-1, with D perhaps TRBD1 or TRBD2 (6 bases each). The V and J ends lost 4 bases and 5 bases respectively, with 21 bases between them. The germline V gene has CDR1 SEHNR and CDR2 FQNEAQ (reference sequence). CDR3 length: 17 residues. The CDR3, as DNA: TGTGCCAGCAGCTCCCCTCCTGGGGGGACACTGAACAATGAGCAGTTCTTC. The encoded protein is CASSSPPGGTLNNEQFF.

This clonotype came up many times. The rearrangement links TRBV28 to TRBJ2-6; TRBD1 might be the D (6 bases). The germline gives CDR1 MDHEN, CDR2 SYDVKM. V was trimmed by 5 bases and J by 2 bases, leaving 10 bases between them. The CDR3 contains 15 residues. In DNA form, the CDR3 reads TGTGCCAGCAGTCCCGGGACACCTGGGGCCAACGTCCTGACTTTC. Amino acid sequence: CASSPGTPGANVLTF.

The genes are TRBV5-4 and TRBJ1-1; 9 bases align to TRBD1. With V trimmed by 4 bases and J by 7 bases, 11 bases remained unmatched. The CDR3 totals 15 residues. In germline, CDR1 is SGHNT, CDR2 YYREEE (reference sequence). In DNA form, the CDR3 reads TGTGCCAGCAGCCGGGAAAACCGGGACAGGGTTGAAGCTTTCTTT. It encodes CASSRENRDRVEAFF.

This clonotype was picked up a small number of times. This sequence joins TRBV19 and TRBJ2-1, with 11 bases lining up with TRBD2. Germline lookup yields CDR1 LNHDA and CDR2 SQIVND (reference sequence). V gave up 8 bases and J gave up 2 bases; unmatched junction bases: 5. This CDR3 contains 15 residues. CDR3 amino acids: CASQLAGAPYNEQFF. As DNA, the CDR3 is TGTGCCAGTCAACTAGCGGGGGCCCCCTACAATGAGCAGTTCTTC.

This clonotype was observed many times. The V and J genes are TRBV28 and TRBJ2-7, with 7 bases that match TRBD1. CDR3 size: 14 residues. The V segment lost 6 bases and the J segment 2 bases; nucleotides outside the gene matches: 7. Germline V CDR1 and CDR2: MDHEN, SYDVKM. The CDR3 DNA reads TGTGCCAGCAGCTTAGACAGGGCCCCCTACGAGCAGTACTTC. It encodes CASSLDRAPYEQYF.

This clonotype was found many times. This chain uses TRBV12-3 or TRBV12-4 with TRBJ1-5; D call uncertain. The V and J ends lost 8 bases and 2 bases respectively, with 7 bases between them. This CDR3 has 12 amino acids. The DNA of the CDR3 is TGTGCCAGCGAAGGAGGCAATCAGCCCCAGCATTTT. Its translation: CASEGGNQPQHF.

This clonotype was counted between two and nine times. The rearrangement uses TRBV6-2 or TRBV6-3 and TRBJ2-5; TRBD2 matches at 8 bases. This CDR3 has 15 residues. Trimming took 4 bases from V and 0 from J; bases not matched to a gene: 4. The germline gives CDR1 MNHEY, CDR2 SVGEGT. DNA of the CDR3: TGTGCCAGCAGTTTACTAGCGGAGAACCAAGAGACCCAGTACTTC. Translated, it gives CASSLLAENQETQYF.

This clonotype has more than one count but fewer than ten. This sequence joins TRBV24-1 and TRBJ2-1; TRBD2 matches at 12 bases. The V gene's germline CDR1 is KGHDR and CDR2 SFDVKD. With V trimmed by 4 bases and J by 0 bases, 9 bases remained unmatched. The CDR3 totals 19 residues. The DNA for the CDR3 is TGTGCCACCAGTGACTCGGGGACTAGCGGGTTCCTCTCCTACAATGAGCAGTTCTTC. The encoded protein is CATSDSGTSGFLSYNEQFF.

The chain combines TRBV7-9 with TRBJ2-5, with D tentatively TRBD1 or TRBD2 (5 bases each). This CDR3 is built from 14 residues. Trimming removed 2 bases at V and 0 bases at J, with 7 bases between. The germline gives CDR1 SEHNR, CDR2 FQNEAQ (reference sequence). CDR3 in DNA: TGTGCCAGCAGCTTAAGGGGACACCAAGAGACCCAGTACTTC. Encoded protein: CASSLRGHQETQYF.

The V gene is TRBV5-1, the J gene TRBJ2-5; 7 nucleotides agree with TRBD2. The CDR3 loop spans 15 amino acids. After removal of 9 bases from V and 4 bases from J, the junction contained 15 bases not matched to a gene. Looked up from germline, CDR1 is SGHRS and CDR2 is YFSETQ. Here the CDR3 reads CANSRMAGVPETQYF. The CDR3 bases are TGCGCCAACTCCCGGATGGCGGGAGTTCCAGAGACCCAGTACTTC.